The 12 T cell receptor beta chains below all came from one sample that was sequenced in a study of T cell changes during pregnancy in multiple sclerosis. Here immunoSEQ multiplex PCR was the method, and the copy in TCRdb shows in-frame clones only, minus some. The sample carries 65,000 to 80,000 clones, 85% to 95% recorded once. Sequenced material: peripheral blood, taken in the first trimester of pregnancy. All receptors come from a female donor with multiple sclerosis, enrolled in a pregnancy study.

CDR3: CASSLGGSSGANVLTF. Here the CDR3 DNA reads TGTGCCAGCAGCTTAGGAGGGAGCTCTGGGGCCAACGTCCTGACTTTC. This rearrangement joins TRBV11-1 to TRBJ2-6; D may be TRBD2 (5 bases). There are 16 residues in the CDR3. CDR1 is SGHAT, CDR2 FQDESV, per germline (reference sequence). Trimming took off 1 base at V and 0 bases at J, with 7 bases between the two ends.

This chain connects TRBV7-2 to TRBJ1-1; no clear D. The CDR3 consists of 15 residues. V lost 1 base and J 0 bases, leaving 9 bases between the germline ends. Looked up from germline, CDR1 is SGHTA and CDR2 is FQGNSA. CDR3 coding DNA: TGTGCCAGCAGCTTAGTCTGGCAGGTGAACACTGAAGCTTTCTTT. Translating gives CASSLVWQVNTEAFF.

The J gene is TRBJ2-7, the V gene TRBV30; 12 bases align to TRBD2. The CDR3 sequence is 19 residues long. V gave up 0 bases and J gave up 0 bases; unmatched junction bases: 12. The V gene's germline CDR1 is GTSNPN and CDR2 SVGIG (reference sequence). The CDR3: CAWSVRGLAGGFSSYEQYF. CDR3 nucleotide sequence: TGTGCCTGGAGTGTACGAGGGCTAGCGGGAGGGTTTAGCTCCTACGAGCAGTACTTC.

The V and J genes are TRBV28 and TRBJ2-5; 7 nucleotides line up with TRBD1. From germline, CDR1 is MDHEN and CDR2 SYDVKM. The CDR3 totals 15 residues. After removal of 6 bases from V and 5 bases from J, the junction contained 12 bases not matched to a gene. The CDR3 region has the DNA TGTGCCAGCAGGTCACCGGGACAGCCCTGGGAGACCCAGTACTTC. This translates into CASRSPGQPWETQYF.

V and J are TRBV18 and TRBJ2-7, with 8 bases fitting TRBD1. This CDR3 is built from 13 residues. V shed 5 bases, J shed 5 bases, and the junction held 5 bases outside the gene matches. Germline CDR1 and CDR2: KGHSH and LQKENI. The CDR3 DNA sequence: TGTGCCAGCTCAGCAGACAGGGGCAACGAGCAGTACTTC. Protein: CASSADRGNEQYF.

J is TRBJ2-7 and V is TRBV11-2; 9 bases map to TRBD1. Germline assignment: CDR1 SGHAT and CDR2 FQNNGV. The CDR3 has 15 residues. V lost 5 bases and J lost 5; bases outside the gene matches: 10. CDR3 protein: CASSRPGQGVHEQYF. DNA for the CDR3: TGTGCCAGCAGCCGCCCGGGACAGGGAGTCCACGAGCAGTACTTC.

The chain uses TRBV28 and TRBJ2-2; TRBD1 matches at 11 bases. Looked up from germline, CDR1 is MDHEN and CDR2 is SYDVKM. The CDR3 has 17 residues. With V trimmed by 2 bases and J by 4 bases, 6 bases remained unmatched. The CDR3 reads CASSLITGTGGTGELFF. Written as DNA, the CDR3 is TGTGCCAGCAGTTTAATTACCGGGACAGGGGGCACCGGGGAGCTGTTTTTT.

The rearrangement links TRBV27 to TRBJ1-6, with 9 bases lining up with TRBD1. This CDR3 is 13 amino acids long. In germline, CDR1 is MNHEY, CDR2 SMNVEV (reference sequence). The J segment lost 11 bases and the V segment lost 5 bases, leaving 4 bases of the junction unmatched. The DNA for the CDR3 is TGTGCCAGCAGTGTAGACAGGGGGACACCCCTCCACTTT. This sequence encodes CASSVDRGTPLHF.

The genes are TRBV15 and TRBJ1-1; 7 bases agree with TRBD1. V shed 0 bases, J shed 7 bases, and the junction held 11 bases outside the gene matches. CDR3 size: 16 residues. CDR1 is LNHNV, CDR2 YYDKDF, per germline (reference sequence). Here the CDR3 DNA reads TGTGCCACCAGCAGAGATTTCGGGACAGCGATCATTGAAGCTTTCTTT. It is translated as CATSRDFGTAIIEAFF.

This chain links TRBV6-4 with TRBJ2-1, with TRBD1 identical over 7 bases. CDR3 length equals 14 residues. V dropped 4 bases and J dropped 8; count of bases not matched to a gene: 8. CDR1 MRHNA and CDR2 SNTAGT come from the germline V gene. CDR3 sequence (DNA): TGTGCCAGCAGTGTCGAGACAGGGATCCATGAGCAGTTCTTC. Translating it yields CASSVETGIHEQFF.

This rearrangement joins TRBV5-1 to TRBJ2-3; 9 nucleotides agree with TRBD2. After removal of 2 bases from V and 3 bases from J, the junction contained 4 bases not matched to a gene. Germline CDR1 SGHRS, CDR2 YFSETQ. The CDR3 totals 15 residues. CDR3 region: CASSFGAGGTDTQYF. As DNA, the CDR3 is TGCGCCAGCAGCTTCGGAGCGGGAGGTACAGATACGCAGTATTTT.

This rearrangement joins TRBV28 to TRBJ2-5; 7 positions match TRBD2. The CDR3 is 15 residues long. CDR1 MDHEN and CDR2 SYDVKM come from the germline V gene. Trimming cost V 4 bases and J 5 bases; bases outside gene matches: 10. CDR3 loop: CASSSLTGGGETQYF. In DNA form, the CDR3 reads TGTGCCAGCAGTTCCCTCACTGGGGGGGGTGAGACCCAGTACTTC. Filled out from reference TRBV28 and TRBJ2-5, the complete variable domain reads DVKVTQSSRYLVKRTGEKVFLECVQDMDHENMFWYRQDPGLGLRLIYFSYDVKMKEKGDIPEGYSVSREKKERFSLILESASTNQTSMYLCASSSLTGGGETQYFGPGTRLLVL.